A selection of T cell receptor beta chains follows, all from one sample in a study of shared clonotypes between healthy human individuals. Assay: immunoSEQ multiplex PCR; the TCRdb copy retains only in-frame clones and omits some. The table includes millions of clones, approximately 94% detected once. What was sequenced was naive CD8+ T cells sorted from blood. The receptors shown here come from a man aged 18 to 35 in good health. Both conserved end residues are part of each CDR3. A D gene is named only where the DNA matches it firmly. Clone size is not always given. Where it is, it says once, few, many or a class for expanded clones.

D gene: -
J gene: TRBJ2-5
V gene: TRBV7-8
clone size: -
CDR3 DNA: TGTGCCAGCAGCTCAGGTGTCGGGGACCTCGGGACCCAGTACTTC
CDR3 protein: CASSSGVGDLGTQYF

D gene: -
J gene: TRBJ2-1
V gene: TRBV30
clone size: -
CDR3 DNA: TGTGCCTGGGGAACCGGGACGAATGAGCAGTTCTTC
CDR3 protein: CAWGTGTNEQFF

D gene: -
J gene: TRBJ1-2
V gene: TRBV5-6
clone size: -
CDR3 DNA: TGTGCCAGCAGTCTGGAGTACCAGGGTAACTATGGCTACACCTTC
CDR3 protein: CASSLEYQGNYGYTF

D gene: -
J gene: TRBJ2-5
V gene: TRBV6-5
clone size: -
CDR3 DNA: TGTGCCAGCAGTTTTCAAGAGACCCAGTACTTC
CDR3 protein: CASSFQETQYF

D gene: -
J gene: TRBJ1-6
V gene: TRBV5-8
clone size: -
CDR3 DNA: TGTGCCAGCAGCTTGGGAGATTCGGCCCTCCACTTT
CDR3 protein: CASSLGDSALHF

D gene: -
J gene: TRBJ2-1
V gene: TRBV4-1
clone size: few
CDR3 DNA: TGCGCCAGCAGCCAAGATAGGGGGTACAATGAGCAGTTCTTC
CDR3 protein: CASSQDRGYNEQFF

D gene: TRBD1
J gene: TRBJ2-7
V gene: TRBV5-1
clone size: -
CDR3 DNA: TGCGCCAGCAGCTCAGAGGAGTGGGACAGGGGCCACGAGCAGTACTTC
CDR3 protein: CASSSEEWDRGHEQYF

D gene: -
J gene: TRBJ1-1
V gene: TRBV2
clone size: -
CDR3 DNA: TGTGCCAGCAGTGTTTCACTGAACACTGAAGCTTTCTTT
CDR3 protein: CASSVSLNTEAFF

D gene: TRBD2
J gene: TRBJ2-3
V gene: TRBV27
clone size: -
CDR3 DNA: TGTGCCAGCAGTCCCCGGACTAGACGCGCAGATACGCAGTATTTT
CDR3 protein: CASSPRTRRADTQYF

D gene: -
J gene: TRBJ1-1
V gene: TRBV6-5
clone size: -
CDR3 DNA: TGTGCCAGCATGGGGACTGAAGCTTTCTTT
CDR3 protein: CASMGTEAFF

D gene: TRBD2
J gene: TRBJ2-7
V gene: TRBV7-9
clone size: -
CDR3 DNA: TGTGCCAGCAGCTTGGCGGGGGGCTACGAGCAGTACTTC
CDR3 protein: CASSLAGGYEQYF

D gene: TRBD2
J gene: TRBJ2-7
V gene: TRBV6-5
clone size: -
CDR3 DNA: TGTGCCAGCAGTTTTCTACTAGCGACAGCAGCCTACGAGCAGTACTTC
CDR3 protein: CASSFLLATAAYEQYF

D gene: -
J gene: TRBJ2-4
V gene: TRBV6-5
clone size: -
CDR3 DNA: TGTGCCAGCGGTCCCCCCGAAGACATTCAGTACTTC
CDR3 protein: CASGPPEDIQYF

D gene: -
J gene: TRBJ1-6
V gene: TRBV4-3
clone size: -
CDR3 DNA: TGCGCCAGCAGCCAAGACGTCCAGGTGAATTCACCCCTCCACTTT
CDR3 protein: CASSQDVQVNSPLHF

D gene: -
J gene: TRBJ1-2
V gene: TRBV29-1
clone size: -
CDR3 DNA: TGCAGCGTTGTAGTTCTTGGAGTTTACTATGGCTACACCTTC
CDR3 protein: CSVVVLGVYYGYTF

D gene: TRBD1
J gene: TRBJ2-5
V gene: TRBV2
clone size: -
CDR3 DNA: TGTGCCAGCAGTGAATTCAGGGGGAGTGAGACCCAGTACTTC
CDR3 protein: CASSEFRGSETQYF

D gene: -
J gene: TRBJ2-5
V gene: TRBV5-4
clone size: -
CDR3 DNA: TGTGCCAGCAGCTTGCAGGGGTCTGGGGAGACCCAGTACTTC
CDR3 protein: CASSLQGSGETQYF

D gene: -
J gene: TRBJ2-7
V gene: TRBV7-6
clone size: -
CDR3 DNA: TGTGCCAGCAGCTTAGCTGCCTCCTACGAGCAGTACTTC
CDR3 protein: CASSLAASYEQYF